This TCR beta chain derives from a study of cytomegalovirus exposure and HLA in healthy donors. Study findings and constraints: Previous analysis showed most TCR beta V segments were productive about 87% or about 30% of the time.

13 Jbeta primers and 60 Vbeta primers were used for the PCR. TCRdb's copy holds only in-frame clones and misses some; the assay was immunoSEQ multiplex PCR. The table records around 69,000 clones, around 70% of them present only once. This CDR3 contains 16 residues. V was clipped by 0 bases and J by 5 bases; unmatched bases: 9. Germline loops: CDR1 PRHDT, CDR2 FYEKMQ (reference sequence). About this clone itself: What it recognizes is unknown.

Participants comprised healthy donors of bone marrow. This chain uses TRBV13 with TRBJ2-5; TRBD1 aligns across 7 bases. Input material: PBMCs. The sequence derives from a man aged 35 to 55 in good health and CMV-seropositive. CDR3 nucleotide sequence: TGTGCCAGCAGCTTAGGGGGAAACAGGGGCCGGGAGACCCAGTACTTC. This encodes CASSLGGNRGRETQYF.